A selection of T cell receptor beta chains follows, all from one sample in a study of metastatic and nonmetastatic thyroid tumors. MiXCR reprocessed the PCR reads for TCRdb. The sample has 7,000 or so clones; under 35% are singletons. Sequenced sample: adjacent normal tissue. These receptors all come from a male donor with papillary thyroid cancer or a benign thyroid nodule (not recorded which). Some clones in this sample may be carry-over from other donors' samples. CDR3s include the opening cysteine and the closing phenylalanine or tryptophan. Fields, in order: CDR3 length, J gene, V gene, D gene, clone size, CDR3 DNA, CDR3 protein. A D gene is named only where the DNA matches it firmly. A row's size may be missing; if present it is once, few, many or a size class.

cdr3_length: 14
j_call: TRBJ1-1
v_call: TRBV7-9
d_call: TRBD1
clone_size: once
cdr3_nt: TGTGCCAGCAGTTCTGGACAGGGGAGGCTTGAAGCTTTCTTT
cdr3_aa: CASSSGQGRLEAFF

cdr3_length: 15
j_call: TRBJ1-5
v_call: TRBV27
d_call: NA
clone_size: NA
cdr3_nt: TGTGCCAGCAGTTTCACAGGCCGAAGCAATCAGCCCCAGCATTTT
cdr3_aa: CASSFTGRSNQPQHF

cdr3_length: 16
j_call: TRBJ2-7
v_call: TRBV12-3/TRBV12-4
d_call: TRBD2
clone_size: NA
cdr3_nt: TGTGCCAGCAGCGACGGACTAGCGGGACCCCCCTACGAGCAGTACTTC
cdr3_aa: CASSDGLAGPPYEQYF

cdr3_length: 15
j_call: TRBJ2-3
v_call: TRBV6-5
d_call: NA
clone_size: NA
cdr3_nt: TGTGCCAGCAGTGACTCGCGGGCCGGCACAGATACGCAGTATTTT
cdr3_aa: CASSDSRAGTDTQYF

cdr3_length: 16
j_call: TRBJ2-7
v_call: TRBV7-6
d_call: TRBD2
clone_size: NA
cdr3_nt: TGTGCCAGCAGCTTAGAACGCGGGAGGCTGATAGACGAGCAGTACTTC
cdr3_aa: CASSLERGRLIDEQYF

cdr3_length: 20
j_call: TRBJ1-3
v_call: TRBV20-1
d_call: NA
clone_size: NA
cdr3_nt: NA
cdr3_aa: CSARGDRGTEAFFGQGTIYF

cdr3_length: 14
j_call: TRBJ1-3
v_call: TRBV18
d_call: NA
clone_size: NA
cdr3_nt: TGTGCCAGCTCACCCGTAAACAACGGAAACACCATATATTTT
cdr3_aa: CASSPVNNGNTIYF

cdr3_length: 15
j_call: TRBJ1-5
v_call: TRBV20-1
d_call: NA
clone_size: NA
cdr3_nt: TGCAGTGCTAGCTTTGGGGGGAATAGCAATCAGCCCCAGCATTTT
cdr3_aa: CSASFGGNSNQPQHF

cdr3_length: 16
j_call: TRBJ2-1
v_call: TRBV6-5
d_call: TRBD2
clone_size: few
cdr3_nt: TGTGCCAGCAGTTACTCAACTAGCGGGATCTACAATGAGCAGTTCTTC
cdr3_aa: CASSYSTSGIYNEQFF

cdr3_length: 14
j_call: TRBJ2-7
v_call: TRBV20-1
d_call: TRBD2
clone_size: NA
cdr3_nt: TGCAGTGTGGGGACTAGCAATCCCACCTACGAGCAGTACTTC
cdr3_aa: CSVGTSNPTYEQYF

cdr3_length: 16
j_call: TRBJ1-5
v_call: TRBV6-2/TRBV6-3
d_call: NA
clone_size: NA
cdr3_nt: TGTGCCAGCAGTGAAGGAAAAGGGACCTTTAGACAGCCCCAGCATTTT
cdr3_aa: CASSEGKGTFRQPQHF

cdr3_length: 17
j_call: TRBJ2-3
v_call: TRBV5-1
d_call: TRBD2
clone_size: few
cdr3_nt: TGCGCCAGCAGCTTGGGACTAGCGGGAGGTAGCACAGATACGCAGTATTTT
cdr3_aa: CASSLGLAGGSTDTQYF

cdr3_length: 12
j_call: TRBJ1-6
v_call: TRBV12-3/TRBV12-4
d_call: NA
clone_size: NA
cdr3_nt: TGTGCCAGCAGTCCCCGGGATTCACCCCTCCACTTT
cdr3_aa: CASSPRDSPLHF

cdr3_length: 16
j_call: TRBJ1-1
v_call: TRBV7-8
d_call: NA
clone_size: few
cdr3_nt: TGTGCCAGCAGCTCAGAAGAGGGGGGGACCAACACTGAAGCTTTCTTT
cdr3_aa: CASSSEEGGTNTEAFF

cdr3_length: 14
j_call: TRBJ1-2
v_call: TRBV20-1
d_call: TRBD1
clone_size: medium-sized
cdr3_nt: TGCAGTGCTCTCGACAGGGGGCAACGCTATGGCTACACCTTC
cdr3_aa: CSALDRGQRYGYTF

cdr3_length: 13
j_call: TRBJ1-2
v_call: TRBV6-2/TRBV6-3
d_call: NA
clone_size: NA
cdr3_nt: TGTGCCAGCAGTTACGGGGTCTACTATGGCTACACCTTC
cdr3_aa: CASSYGVYYGYTF

cdr3_length: 12
j_call: TRBJ1-1
v_call: TRBV7-9
d_call: NA
clone_size: NA
cdr3_nt: TGTGCCAGCAGCTTAGGGTTCACTGAAGCTTTCTTT
cdr3_aa: CASSLGFTEAFF

cdr3_length: 17
j_call: TRBJ2-7
v_call: TRBV11-1
d_call: NA
clone_size: once
cdr3_nt: TGTGCCAGCAGTACCGGCGGGGCGGGCAGCTGGGGCTACGAGCAGTACTTC
cdr3_aa: CASSTGGAGSWGYEQYF

cdr3_length: 15
j_call: TRBJ2-1
v_call: TRBV6-5
d_call: NA
clone_size: NA
cdr3_nt: TGTGCCAGCAGCATCCAGGGCGACTCCTACAATGAGCAGTTCTTC
cdr3_aa: CASSIQGDSYNEQFF

cdr3_length: 14
j_call: TRBJ2-7
v_call: TRBV6-2/TRBV6-3
d_call: TRBD2
clone_size: few
cdr3_nt: TGTGCCAGCAGGCCGCTAGCGGGAGTCTACGAGCAGTACTTC
cdr3_aa: CASRPLAGVYEQYF

cdr3_length: 14
j_call: TRBJ1-6
v_call: TRBV24-1
d_call: NA
clone_size: few
cdr3_nt: TGTGCCACCACCCAAACGGGGGCCGATTCACCCCTCCACTTT
cdr3_aa: CATTQTGADSPLHF

cdr3_length: 12
j_call: TRBJ1-3
v_call: TRBV18
d_call: NA
clone_size: medium-sized
cdr3_nt: TGTGCCAGCTCACCAAGGGGAAACACCATATATTTT
cdr3_aa: CASSPRGNTIYF

cdr3_length: 14
j_call: TRBJ1-2
v_call: TRBV30
d_call: NA
clone_size: few
cdr3_nt: TGTGCCTGGAGTTCAGGAACAGGGCTGGCTGGCTACACCTTC
cdr3_aa: CAWSSGTGLAGYTF

cdr3_length: 14
j_call: TRBJ2-1
v_call: TRBV11-3
d_call: TRBD2
clone_size: medium-sized
cdr3_nt: TGTGCCAGCAGCATTAGCGGGAGGTGGAATGAGCAGTTCTTC
cdr3_aa: CASSISGRWNEQFF

cdr3_length: 15
j_call: TRBJ1-1
v_call: TRBV7-9
d_call: NA
clone_size: many
cdr3_nt: TGTGCCAGCAGCTTGCAAGGGGCGATGAACACTGAAGCTTTCTTT
cdr3_aa: CASSLQGAMNTEAFF

cdr3_length: 13
j_call: TRBJ1-1
v_call: TRBV19
d_call: TRBD1
clone_size: few
cdr3_nt: TGTGCCAGTAGCAGGGGACAGGGGGATGAAGCTTTCTTT
cdr3_aa: CASSRGQGDEAFF

cdr3_length: 14
j_call: TRBJ1-2
v_call: TRBV27
d_call: NA
clone_size: NA
cdr3_nt: TGTGCCAGCAGTTACGGACAAAGTAACTATGGCTACACCTTC
cdr3_aa: CASSYGQSNYGYTF

cdr3_length: 16
j_call: TRBJ2-2
v_call: TRBV9
d_call: TRBD1
clone_size: medium-sized
cdr3_nt: TGTGCCAGCACTCGAGGCGGACAGGGAGGAACCGGGGAGCTGTTTTTT
cdr3_aa: CASTRGGQGGTGELFF

cdr3_length: 15
j_call: TRBJ1-4
v_call: TRBV6-2/TRBV6-3
d_call: NA
clone_size: few
cdr3_nt: TGTGCCAGCAGACTCGGACGGCTAGGCGGGGAAAAACTGTTTTTT
cdr3_aa: CASRLGRLGGEKLFF

cdr3_length: 14
j_call: TRBJ1-4
v_call: TRBV28
d_call: TRBD1
clone_size: medium-sized
cdr3_nt: TGTGCCAGCGGGAGGGGGCAGGGCGAAGGTGAACTGTTTTTT
cdr3_aa: CASGRGQGEGELFF

cdr3_length: 19
j_call: TRBJ2-1
v_call: TRBV6-2/TRBV6-3
d_call: TRBD2
clone_size: NA
cdr3_nt: TGTGCCAGCAGTTCTCTGGGACTAGCGGGAGGGCCAAGGTACAATGAGCAGTTCTTC
cdr3_aa: CASSSLGLAGGPRYNEQFF

cdr3_length: 14
j_call: TRBJ1-1
v_call: TRBV27
d_call: NA
clone_size: few
cdr3_nt: TGTGCCAGCAGGTCAGGTGCCATGAACACTGAAGCTTTCTTT
cdr3_aa: CASRSGAMNTEAFF

cdr3_length: 14
j_call: TRBJ2-5
v_call: TRBV9
d_call: NA
clone_size: many
cdr3_nt: TGTGCCAGCAGCGGCCCGGACTCTAAAGAGACCCAGTACTTC
cdr3_aa: CASSGPDSKETQYF

cdr3_length: 16
j_call: TRBJ2-6
v_call: TRBV12-3/TRBV12-4
d_call: TRBD1
clone_size: few
cdr3_nt: TGTGCCAGCAGCCGACAGGGGACGACTGGGGCCAACGTCCTGACTTTC
cdr3_aa: CASSRQGTTGANVLTF

cdr3_length: 14
j_call: TRBJ1-1
v_call: TRBV13
d_call: NA
clone_size: NA
cdr3_nt: TGTGCCAGCAGCTTAGGCCAGGGAAACACTGAAGCTTTCTTT
cdr3_aa: CASSLGQGNTEAFF

cdr3_length: 14
j_call: TRBJ2-5
v_call: TRBV30
d_call: NA
clone_size: medium-sized
cdr3_nt: TGTGCCTGGTCCCCTCGGGGGAATCAAGAGACCCAGTACTTC
cdr3_aa: CAWSPRGNQETQYF

cdr3_length: 15
j_call: TRBJ2-3
v_call: TRBV20-1
d_call: NA
clone_size: many
cdr3_nt: TGCAGTGCTAGAGATGTCGGAGTACCCACAGATACGCAGTATTTT
cdr3_aa: CSARDVGVPTDTQYF

cdr3_length: 11
j_call: TRBJ1-2
v_call: TRBV27
d_call: NA
clone_size: large
cdr3_nt: TGTGCCAGCTGGGGGGGAGGTGGCTACACCTTC
cdr3_aa: CASWGGGGYTF

cdr3_length: 15
j_call: TRBJ2-1
v_call: TRBV28
d_call: NA
clone_size: few
cdr3_nt: TGTGCCAGCAGCCCCGACTCCTCCCTCTACAATGAGCAGTTCTTC
cdr3_aa: CASSPDSSLYNEQFF

cdr3_length: 14
j_call: TRBJ1-2
v_call: TRBV12-3/TRBV12-4
d_call: TRBD1
clone_size: NA
cdr3_nt: TGTGCCAGCAGCCCGACAGGGCCTAACTATGGCTACACCTTC
cdr3_aa: CASSPTGPNYGYTF

cdr3_length: 17
j_call: TRBJ2-3
v_call: TRBV28
d_call: NA
clone_size: NA
cdr3_nt: TGTGCCAGCAGCCCATATGACCGGGGAAGGGGCCCCGATACGCAGTATTTT
cdr3_aa: CASSPYDRGRGPDTQYF

cdr3_length: 13
j_call: TRBJ1-6
v_call: TRBV20-1
d_call: NA
clone_size: once
cdr3_nt: TGCAGTGCTAGGGACGCCCCGGGGTCACCCCTCCACTTT
cdr3_aa: CSARDAPGSPLHF

cdr3_length: 14
j_call: TRBJ2-5
v_call: TRBV10-2
d_call: TRBD1
clone_size: few
cdr3_nt: TGCGCCAGTGGGCTGGACAGGCTAGGGTGGACCCAGTACTTC
cdr3_aa: CASGLDRLGWTQYF

cdr3_length: 15
j_call: TRBJ1-6
v_call: TRBV19
d_call: TRBD1
clone_size: few
cdr3_nt: TGTGCCAGTAGTATGTTGGGACAGTTTAATTCACCCCTCCACTTT
cdr3_aa: CASSMLGQFNSPLHF

cdr3_length: 15
j_call: TRBJ1-3
v_call: TRBV5-1
d_call: NA
clone_size: medium-sized
cdr3_nt: TGCGCCAGCAGCTTGGCCGGGGGCTCTGGAAATACCATATATTTT
cdr3_aa: CASSLAGGSGNTIYF

cdr3_length: 14
j_call: TRBJ2-7
v_call: TRBV4-1
d_call: NA
clone_size: medium-sized
cdr3_nt: TGCGCCAGCAGCCCGAATGAGCCCAACTACGAGCAGTACTTC
cdr3_aa: CASSPNEPNYEQYF